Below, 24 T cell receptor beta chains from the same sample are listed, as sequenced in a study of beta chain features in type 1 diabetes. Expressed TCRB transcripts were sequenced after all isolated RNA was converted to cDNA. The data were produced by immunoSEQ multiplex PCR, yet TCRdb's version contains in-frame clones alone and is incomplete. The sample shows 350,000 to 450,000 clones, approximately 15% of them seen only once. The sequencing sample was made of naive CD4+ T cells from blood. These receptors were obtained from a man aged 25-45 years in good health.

The CDR3, as DNA: TGTGCCAGCAGCCTAAGGAGGGCAGGACCCGGGACAGATACGCAGTATTTT. Amino acids: CASSLRRAGPGTDTQYF. V usage is TRBV11-2 and J usage is TRBJ2-3; tentative D call: TRBD2 (6 bases). The CDR3 length is 17 residues. V lost 5 bases and J 3 bases, leaving 21 bases between the germline ends. CDR1 and CDR2 (germline): SGHAT, FQNNGV.

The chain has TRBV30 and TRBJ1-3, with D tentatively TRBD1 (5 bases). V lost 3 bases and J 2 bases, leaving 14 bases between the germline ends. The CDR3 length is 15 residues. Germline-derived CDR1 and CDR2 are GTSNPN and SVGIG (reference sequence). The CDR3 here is CAWRRGRRPGNTIYF. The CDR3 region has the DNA TGTGCCTGGAGACGGGGCAGACGACCTGGAAACACCATATATTTT.

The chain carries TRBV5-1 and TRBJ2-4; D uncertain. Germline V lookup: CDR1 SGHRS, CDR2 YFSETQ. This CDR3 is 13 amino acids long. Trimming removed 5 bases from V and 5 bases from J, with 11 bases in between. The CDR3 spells CASSTGRENIQYF. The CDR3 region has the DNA TGCGCCAGCAGTACCGGACGGGAAAACATTCAGTACTTC.

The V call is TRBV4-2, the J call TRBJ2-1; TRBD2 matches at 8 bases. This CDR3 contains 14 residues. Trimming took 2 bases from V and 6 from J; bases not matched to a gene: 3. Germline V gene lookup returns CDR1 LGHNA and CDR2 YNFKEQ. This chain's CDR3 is CASSQHREGNEQFF. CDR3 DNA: TGTGCCAGCAGCCAACACCGGGAGGGCAATGAGCAGTTCTTC.

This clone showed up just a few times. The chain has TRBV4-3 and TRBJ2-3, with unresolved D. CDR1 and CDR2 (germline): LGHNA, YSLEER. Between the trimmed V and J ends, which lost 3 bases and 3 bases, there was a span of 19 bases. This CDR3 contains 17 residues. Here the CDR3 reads CASSHVPWTRPTDTQYF. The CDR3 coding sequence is TGCGCCAGCAGCCATGTCCCCTGGACCCGACCAACAGATACGCAGTATTTT.

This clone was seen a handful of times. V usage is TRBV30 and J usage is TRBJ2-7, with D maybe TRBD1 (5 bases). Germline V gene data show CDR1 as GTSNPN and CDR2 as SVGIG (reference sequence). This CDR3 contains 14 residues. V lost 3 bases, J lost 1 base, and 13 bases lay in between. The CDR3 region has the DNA TGTGCCTGGAGCCCAGGGTTTGGATCCTACGAGCAGTACGTC. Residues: CAWSPGFGSYEQYV.

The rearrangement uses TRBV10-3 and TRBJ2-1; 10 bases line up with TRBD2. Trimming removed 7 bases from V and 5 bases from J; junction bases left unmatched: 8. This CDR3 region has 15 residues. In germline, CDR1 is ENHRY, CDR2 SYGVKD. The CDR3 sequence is CAITSGTSVNNEQFF. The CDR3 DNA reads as TGTGCCATCACCTCCGGGACTAGCGTAAACAATGAGCAGTTCTTC.

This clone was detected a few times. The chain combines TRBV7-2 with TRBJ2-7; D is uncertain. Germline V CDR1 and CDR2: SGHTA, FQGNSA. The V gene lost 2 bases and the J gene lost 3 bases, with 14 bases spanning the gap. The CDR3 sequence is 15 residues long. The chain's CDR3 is CASSLYGRRNYEQYF. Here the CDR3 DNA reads TGTGCCAGCAGCTTATACGGCAGGCGCAACTACGAGCAGTACTTC.

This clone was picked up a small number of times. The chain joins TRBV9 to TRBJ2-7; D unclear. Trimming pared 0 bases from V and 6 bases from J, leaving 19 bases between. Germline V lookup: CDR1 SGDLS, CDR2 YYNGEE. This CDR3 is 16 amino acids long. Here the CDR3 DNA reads TGTGCCAGCAGCGTAGGGTCGAGCTCGACATCGTCCGAGCAGTACTTC. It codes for CASSVGSSSTSSEQYF.

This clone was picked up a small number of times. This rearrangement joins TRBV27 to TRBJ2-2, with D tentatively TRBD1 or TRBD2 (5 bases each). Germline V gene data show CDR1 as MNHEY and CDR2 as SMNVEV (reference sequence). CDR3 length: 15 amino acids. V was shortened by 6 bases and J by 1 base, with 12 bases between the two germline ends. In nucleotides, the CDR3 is TGTGCCAGCAGCCGGGACCTCCTGAACACCGGGGAGCTGTTTTTT. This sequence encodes CASSRDLLNTGELFF.

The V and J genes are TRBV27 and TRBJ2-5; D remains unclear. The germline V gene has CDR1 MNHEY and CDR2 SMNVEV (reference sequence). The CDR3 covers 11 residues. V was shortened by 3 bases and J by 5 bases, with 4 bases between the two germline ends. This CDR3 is CASSFEETQYF. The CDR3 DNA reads TGTGCCAGCAGTTTCGAGGAGACCCAGTACTTC.

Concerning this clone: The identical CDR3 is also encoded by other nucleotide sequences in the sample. This chain's CDR3 is CASSLFGTDTQYF. CDR3 in DNA: TGTGCCAGCAGCTTATTCGGGACAGATACGCAGTATTTT. V and J are TRBV7-3 and TRBJ2-3; D is unresolved. The germline V gene encodes CDR1 SGHTA and CDR2 FQGTGA. The CDR3 has 13 residues. The V and J ends lost 2 bases and 3 bases respectively, with 6 bases between them.

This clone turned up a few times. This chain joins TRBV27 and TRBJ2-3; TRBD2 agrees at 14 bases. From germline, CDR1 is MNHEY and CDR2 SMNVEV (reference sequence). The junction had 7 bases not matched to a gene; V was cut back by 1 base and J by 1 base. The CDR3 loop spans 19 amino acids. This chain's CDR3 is CASSLWGTSGSSGTDTQYF. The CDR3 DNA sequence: TGTGCCAGCAGTTTATGGGGGACTAGCGGGAGTTCGGGCACAGATACGCAGTATTTT.

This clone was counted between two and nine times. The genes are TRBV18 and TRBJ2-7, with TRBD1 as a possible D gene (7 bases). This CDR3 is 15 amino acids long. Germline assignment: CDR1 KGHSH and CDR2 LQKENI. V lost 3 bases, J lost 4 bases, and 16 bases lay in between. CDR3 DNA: TGTGCCAGCTCACCCCCTGGCAGGGGGGCATACGAGCAGTACTTC. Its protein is CASSPPGRGAYEQYF.

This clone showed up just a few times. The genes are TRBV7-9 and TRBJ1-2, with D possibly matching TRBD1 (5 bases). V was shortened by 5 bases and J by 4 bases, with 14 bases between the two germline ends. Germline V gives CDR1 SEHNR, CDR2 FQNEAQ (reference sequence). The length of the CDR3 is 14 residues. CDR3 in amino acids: CASSHRLTSYGYTF. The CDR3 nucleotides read TGTGCCAGCAGCCACAGGTTGACAAGCTATGGCTACACCTTC.

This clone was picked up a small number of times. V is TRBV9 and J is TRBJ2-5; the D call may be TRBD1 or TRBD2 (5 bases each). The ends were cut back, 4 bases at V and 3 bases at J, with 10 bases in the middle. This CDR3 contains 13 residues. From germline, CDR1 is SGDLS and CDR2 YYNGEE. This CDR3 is CASSPGAEETQYF. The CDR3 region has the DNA TGTGCCAGCAGCCCCGGGGCGGAAGAGACCCAGTACTTC.

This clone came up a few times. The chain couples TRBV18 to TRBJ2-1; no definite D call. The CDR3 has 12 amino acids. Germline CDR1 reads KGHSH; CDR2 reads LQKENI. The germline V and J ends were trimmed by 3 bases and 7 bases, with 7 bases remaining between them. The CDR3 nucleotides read TGTGCCAGCTCACCCCGTCGGAATGAGCAGTTCTTC. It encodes CASSPRRNEQFF.

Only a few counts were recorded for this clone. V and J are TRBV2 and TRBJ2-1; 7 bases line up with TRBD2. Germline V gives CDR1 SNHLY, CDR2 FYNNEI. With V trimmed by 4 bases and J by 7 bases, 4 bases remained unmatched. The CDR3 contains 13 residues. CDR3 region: CASSALAWNEQFF. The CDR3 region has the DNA TGTGCCAGCAGTGCACTAGCGTGGAATGAGCAGTTCTTC.

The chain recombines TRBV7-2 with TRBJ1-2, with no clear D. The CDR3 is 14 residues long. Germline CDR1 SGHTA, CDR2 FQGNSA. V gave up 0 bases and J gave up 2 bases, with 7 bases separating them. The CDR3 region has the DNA TGTGCCAGCAGCTTAGCGTACTCAAACTATGGCTACACCTTC. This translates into CASSLAYSNYGYTF.

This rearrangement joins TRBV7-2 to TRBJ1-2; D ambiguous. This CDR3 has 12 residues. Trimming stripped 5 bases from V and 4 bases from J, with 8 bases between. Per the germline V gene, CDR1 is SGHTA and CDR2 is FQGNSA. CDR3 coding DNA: TGTGCCAGCAGCAGCGTGGGCTATGGCTACACCTTC. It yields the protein CASSSVGYGYTF.

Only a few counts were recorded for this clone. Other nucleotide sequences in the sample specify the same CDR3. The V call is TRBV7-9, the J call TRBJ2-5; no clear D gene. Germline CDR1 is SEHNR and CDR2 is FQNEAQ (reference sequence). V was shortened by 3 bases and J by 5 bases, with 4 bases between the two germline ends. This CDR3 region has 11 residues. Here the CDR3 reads CASSFRETQYF. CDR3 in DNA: TGTGCCAGCAGCTTTAGGGAGACCCAGTACTTC.

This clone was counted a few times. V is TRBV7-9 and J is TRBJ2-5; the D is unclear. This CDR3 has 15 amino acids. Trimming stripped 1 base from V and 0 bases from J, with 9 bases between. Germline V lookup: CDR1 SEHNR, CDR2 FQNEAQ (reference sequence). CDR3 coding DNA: TGTGCCAGCAGCTTAGAACTTCTATACCAAGAGACCCAGTACTTC. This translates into CASSLELLYQETQYF. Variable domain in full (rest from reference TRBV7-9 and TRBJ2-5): DTGVSQNPRHKITKRGQNVTFRCDPISEHNRLYWYRQTLGQGPEFLTYFQNEAQLEKSRLLSDRFSAERPKGSFSTLEIQRTEQGDSAMYLCASSLELLYQETQYFGPGTRLLVL.

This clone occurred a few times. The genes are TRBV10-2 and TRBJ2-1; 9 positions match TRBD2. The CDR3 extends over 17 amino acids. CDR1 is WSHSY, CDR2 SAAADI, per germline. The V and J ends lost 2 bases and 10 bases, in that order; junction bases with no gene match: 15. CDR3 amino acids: CASSEPPSGAPGREQFF. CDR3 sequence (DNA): TGCGCCAGCAGTGAGCCTCCTAGCGGGGCCCCCGGCCGGGAGCAGTTCTTC.

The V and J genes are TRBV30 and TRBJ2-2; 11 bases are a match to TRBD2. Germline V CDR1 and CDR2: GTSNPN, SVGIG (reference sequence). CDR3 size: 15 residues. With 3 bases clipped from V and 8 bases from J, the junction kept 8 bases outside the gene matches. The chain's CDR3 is CAWSNLAGGWGELFF. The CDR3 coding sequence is TGTGCCTGGAGCAACCTAGCGGGAGGTTGGGGGGAGCTGTTTTTT.